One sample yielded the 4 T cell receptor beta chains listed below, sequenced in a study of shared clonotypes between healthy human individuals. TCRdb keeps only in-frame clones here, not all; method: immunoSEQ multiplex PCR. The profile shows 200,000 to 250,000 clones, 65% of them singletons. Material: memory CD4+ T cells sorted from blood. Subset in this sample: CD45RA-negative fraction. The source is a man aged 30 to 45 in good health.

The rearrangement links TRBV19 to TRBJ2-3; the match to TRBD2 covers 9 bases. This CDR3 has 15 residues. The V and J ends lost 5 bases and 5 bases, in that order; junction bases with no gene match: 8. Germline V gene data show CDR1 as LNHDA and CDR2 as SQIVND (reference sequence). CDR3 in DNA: TGTGCCAGTAGTCCCTACGGCGGGAGGGAAGATACGCAGTATTTT. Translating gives CASSPYGGREDTQYF.

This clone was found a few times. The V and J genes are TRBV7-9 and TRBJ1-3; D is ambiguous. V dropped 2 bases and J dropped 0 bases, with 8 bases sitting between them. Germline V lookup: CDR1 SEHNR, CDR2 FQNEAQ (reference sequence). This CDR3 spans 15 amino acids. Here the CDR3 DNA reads TGTGCCAGCAGCTTAAGCGCGAGCTCTGGAAACACCATATATTTT. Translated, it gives CASSLSASSGNTIYF.

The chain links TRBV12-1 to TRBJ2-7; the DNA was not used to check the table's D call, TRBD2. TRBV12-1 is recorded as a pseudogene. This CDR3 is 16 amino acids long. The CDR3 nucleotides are TGTGCCAGCAGCCCCCACCTAGCGGGGCCGTCCTACGAGCAGTACTTC. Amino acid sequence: CASSPHLAGPSYEQYF.

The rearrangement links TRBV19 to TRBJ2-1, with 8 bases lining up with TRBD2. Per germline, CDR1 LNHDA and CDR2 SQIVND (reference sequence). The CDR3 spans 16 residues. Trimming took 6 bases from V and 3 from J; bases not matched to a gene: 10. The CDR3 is CASSGQTSGSYNEQFF. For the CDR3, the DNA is TGTGCCAGTAGCGGACAGACAAGCGGGAGCTACAATGAGCAGTTCTTC.